This TCR beta chain comes out of a study of beta chain features in type 1 diabetes. Study overall: When patients were set against healthy donors, age, gender and cell yields were similar.

Germline V lookup: CDR1 SGHNT, CDR2 YENEEA. Trimming removed 4 bases from V and 0 bases from J, with 13 bases in between. CDR3 length: 17 amino acids. The sequenced template was cDNA made from the entire isolated RNA. Sequencing used immunoSEQ multiplex PCR; TCRdb keeps in-frame clones, though not all of them. The table has hundreds of thousands of clones, roughly a sixth seen once. The source is a man younger than 35 in good health. V and J are TRBV11-3 and TRBJ1-6; D perhaps matches TRBD1 (5 bases). Material: naive CD4+ T cells from blood. The CDR3, as DNA: TGTGCCAGCAGCTACCGGGACGGAGTCTCCTATAATTCACCCCTCCACTTT. This sequence encodes CASSYRDGVSYNSPLHF.